The rows below give T cell receptor beta chains drawn from one sample of a study of response to subunit inactivated influenza vaccine. Each CDR3 protein gets one entry after TCRdb re-called the RT-PCR reads with MiXCR. The sample consists of hundreds of thousands of distinct CDR3 sequences, around 9.9% of them appearing once. Sequencing was performed on PBMCs from blood, taken roughly 47 days after vaccination. All receptors derive from a man aged 50 to 60 who received an inactivated influenza vaccine. CDR3s include the opening cysteine and the closing phenylalanine or tryptophan. Each record gives: clone size, J gene, V gene, D gene, CDR3 protein, CDR3 DNA. The D gene is left open where the match is weak. Clone size appears in some rows only: once, few, many, or a class for an expanded clone.

few | TRBJ1-1 | TRBV28 | . | CASSPRAGRNTEAFF | TGTGCCAGCAGTCCTCGGGCAGGGAGGAACACTGAAGCTTTCTTT
few | TRBJ2-5 | TRBV5-1 | . | CASSPDRTQETQYF | TGCGCCAGCAGCCCGGACAGAACACAAGAGACCCAGTACTTC
many | TRBJ2-7 | TRBV5-1 | . | CASSRGDTTGSNEQYF | TGCGCCAGCAGCCGTGGTGATACGACAGGTTCCAACGAGCAGTACTTC
. | TRBJ2-3 | TRBV5-1 | TRBD2 | CASSFRAGVADTQYF | TGCGCCAGCAGCTTCAGAGCGGGGGTGGCAGATACGCAGTATTTT
. | TRBJ2-1 | TRBV6-5 | . | CASRYSYNRYKNEQFF | TGTGCCAGCAGATACTCATATAACAGGTATAAGAATGAGCAGTTCTTC
many | TRBJ2-7 | TRBV12-3/TRBV12-4 | TRBD2 | CASSFRPRGLASYEQYF | TGTGCCAGCAGTTTCCGCCCTAGGGGACTAGCGAGCTACGAGCAGTACTTC
many | TRBJ2-1 | TRBV7-2 | . | CASNTVGGKSSYNEQFF | TGTGCCAGCAACACGGTAGGGGGGAAGAGCTCCTACAATGAGCAGTTCTTC
many | TRBJ2-2 | TRBV12-3/TRBV12-4 | . | CASIQGDTGELFF | TGTGCCAGCATTCAGGGTGACACCGGGGAGCTGTTTTTT
. | TRBJ2-2 | TRBV29-1 | . | CSVEVTRPGELFF | TGCAGCGTTGAAGTTACCCGGCCCGGGGAGCTGTTTTTT
many | TRBJ1-1 | TRBV7-9 | . | CASCGGGCTEAFF | TGTGCCAGTTGTGGTGGGGGCTGCACTGAAGCTTTCTTT
many | TRBJ1-4 | TRBV12-3/TRBV12-4 | . | CASSLSLPPSYF | TGTGCCAGCAGTTTAAGTCTACCTCCATCTTACTTT
many | TRBJ1-1 | TRBV3-1 | . | CASGRGDTEAFF | TGTGCCAGCGGGCGGGGGGACACTGAAGCTTTCTTT
few | TRBJ1-1 | TRBV7-6 | TRBD1 | CASSSQGGNTEAFF | TGTGCCAGCAGCTCCCAGGGGGGGAACACTGAAGCTTTCTTT
. | TRBJ1-3 | TRBV6-5 | . | CASSYSGEGPGNTIYF | TGTGCCAGCAGTTACTCTGGGGAAGGACCTGGAAACACCATATATTTT
. | TRBJ1-5 | TRBV6-2/TRBV6-3 | . | CASSYTERSWPQHF | TGTGCCAGCAGTTACACCGAACGGAGTTGGCCCCAGCATTTT
. | TRBJ2-3 | TRBV20-1 | TRBD2 | CSARGTGGRITDTQYF | TGCAGTGCTAGGGGAACGGGGGGGCGAATCACAGATACGCAGTATTTT
many | TRBJ2-1 | TRBV12-3/TRBV12-4 | TRBD2 | CATLVAGGPYNEQFF | TGTGCCACCCTTGTGGCGGGAGGCCCCTACAATGAGCAGTTCTTC
many | TRBJ1-3 | TRBV10-3 | . | CAISESAGNTIYF | TGTGCCATCAGTGAATCAGCTGGAAACACCATATATTTT
. | TRBJ1-1 | TRBV20-1 | . | CSATQGLNTEAFF | TGCAGTGCTACACAGGGTCTGAACACTGAAGCTTTCTTT
many | TRBJ2-7 | TRBV28 | TRBD1 | CASSDPGTGAYEQYF | TGTGCCAGCAGCGATCCCGGGACAGGGGCCTACGAGCAGTACTTC
few | TRBJ2-7 | TRBV5-1 | TRBD1 | CASSLQTGTGRSYEQYF | TGCGCCAGCAGCTTACAAACCGGGACAGGGCGGTCCTACGAGCAGTACTTC
. | TRBJ1-1 | TRBV3-1 | . | CASSLGLAAEAFF | TGTGCCAGCAGCCTTGGATTGGCCGCTGAAGCTTTCTTT
many | TRBJ2-1 | TRBV10-3 | . | CAISGRAVEQFF | TGTGCCATCAGTGGAAGAGCCGTAGAGCAGTTCTTC
. | TRBJ1-1 | TRBV20-1 | . | CSAREGGPWVNTEAFF | TGCAGTGCTAGAGAGGGGGGTCCATGGGTCAACACTGAAGCTTTCTTT
few | TRBJ2-7 | TRBV12-3/TRBV12-4 | . | CASSSAPTAYEQYF | TGTGCCAGCAGCTCAGCCCCGACAGCCTACGAGCAGTACTTC
. | TRBJ2-5 | TRBV28 | . | CASSLWADQETQYF | TGTGCCAGCAGTTTATGGGCAGACCAAGAGACCCAGTACTTC
few | TRBJ1-1 | TRBV5-1 | . | CASTISGETEAFF | TGCGCCAGCACCATATCCGGGGAGACTGAAGCTTTCTTT
many | TRBJ2-1 | TRBV11-2 | TRBD2 | CASSSSGTFNEQFF | TGTGCCAGCAGCTCTAGCGGAACCTTCAATGAGCAGTTCTTC
few | TRBJ2-7 | TRBV7-2 | . | CASSLDSLGDSYEQYF | TGTGCCAGCAGCTTAGATTCCCTCGGGGATTCCTACGAGCAGTACTTC
. | TRBJ2-1 | TRBV28 | . | CASSTPNFGDEQFF | TGTGCCAGCAGTACCCCCAACTTCGGGGATGAGCAGTTCTTC
few | TRBJ1-3 | TRBV7-2 | . | CASSLAAGRNGNTIYF | TGTGCCAGCAGCTTAGCGGCAGGGCGTAACGGAAACACCATATATTTT
. | TRBJ1-1 | TRBV7-6 | . | CASSLERDTEAFF | TGTGCCAGCAGCTTAGAAAGGGACACTGAAGCTTTCTTT
. | TRBJ2-5 | TRBV19 | . | CASSIGGWETQYF | TGTGCCAGTAGTATCGGGGGTTGGGAGACCCAGTACTTC
many | TRBJ2-1 | TRBV7-9 | . | CASSLVRPSSYNEQFF | TGTGCCAGCAGCTTAGTACGACCAAGCTCCTACAATGAGCAGTTCTTC
few | TRBJ1-2 | TRBV28 | . | CASSLKPWGYTF | TGTGCCAGCAGTTTAAAACCCTGGGGCTACACCTTC
. | TRBJ2-1 | TRBV27 | . | CASTARASYNEQFF | TGTGCCAGCACTGCAAGGGCATCCTACAATGAGCAGTTCTTC
. | TRBJ1-3 | TRBV12-3/TRBV12-4 | . | CASVAGHPRENTIYF | TGTGCCAGCGTTGCGGGACACCCTAGGGAAAACACCATATATTTT
many | TRBJ1-2 | TRBV5-1 | . | CASSPSRPRNGYTF | TGCGCCAGCAGCCCGTCGCGACCTCGAAATGGCTACACCTTC
. | TRBJ2-3 | TRBV5-1 | . | CASSLDRSYSDTQYF | TGCGCCAGCAGCTTGGATAGGAGCTACTCAGATACGCAGTATTTT
. | TRBJ2-7 | TRBV3-1 | . | CASSGGTASYEQYF | TGTGCCAGCAGCGGAGGGACAGCTTCCTACGAGCAGTACTTC
. | TRBJ2-5 | TRBV18 | TRBD1 | CASGGQSQETQYF | TGTGCCAGCGGGGGACAGAGCCAAGAGACCCAGTACTTC
few | TRBJ1-1 | TRBV7-8 | . | CASSLEFYAVGKFF | TGTGCCAGCAGCTTAGAATTTTATGCGGTTGGGAAGTTCTTT
few | TRBJ2-5 | TRBV2 | . | CASSEMGSEETQYF | TGTGCCAGCAGTGAAATGGGTAGTGAAGAGACCCAGTACTTC
few | TRBJ1-2 | TRBV18 | . | CASSPPNRGRLYGYTF | TGTGCCAGCTCACCACCGAACCGGGGGAGACTCTATGGCTACACCTTC
few | TRBJ1-1 | TRBV12-3/TRBV12-4 | . | CASKRTENTEAFF | TGTGCCAGCAAGAGAACAGAGAACACTGAAGCTTTCTTT
few | TRBJ2-1 | TRBV6-6 | TRBD2 | CASSYDRAKTFTSGRASSYNEQFF | TGTGCCAGCAGTTACGACCGGGCGAAAACGTTTACTAGCGGGAGGGCTAGCTCCTACAATGAGCAGTTCTTC
. | TRBJ1-4 | TRBV20-1 | . | CSGESANEKLFF | TGCAGTGGGGAGAGCGCTAATGAAAAACTGTTTTTT
many | TRBJ1-6 | TRBV11-2 | . | CASSQGSNSPLHF | TGTGCCAGCAGCCAGGGGTCTAATTCACCCCTCCACTTT
few | TRBJ2-1 | TRBV29-1 | . | CSVDLGTHSTNEQFF | TGCAGCGTTGACCTCGGGACTCACAGCACCAATGAGCAGTTCTTC
. | TRBJ2-7 | TRBV4-1 | . | CASSQERALYDEQYF | TGCGCCAGCAGCCAAGAACGGGCCCTTTACGACGAGCAGTACTTC